This T cell receptor beta chain was captured by sequencing in a study of tumor and adjacent non-tumor tissue in lung cancer. Study observations and caveats: Significantly higher TCR diversity was found in tumor than normal lung. Shorter survival was associated with higher TCR diversity in tumors.

RNA was extracted from bulk tissue without any cell sorting. The sample holds many counts of this clonotype. Its antigen is undetermined. A modified ARM-PCR protocol with three rounds of nested PCR amplified TCRbeta. Using its own MiXCR run on the multiplex PCR reads, TCRdb lists one record per CDR3 protein. The sample consists of roughly 150,000 distinct CDR3 sequences, approximately 72% of them appearing once. The sequencing input was lung tumor tissue. This sequence was found in a man between 60 and 75 years old with small cell lung cancer.

CDR3 residues: CASSLGRLAGVEQFF. CDR3 bases: TGTGCCAGCAGCTTAGGAAGGCTAGCGGGAGTTGAGCAGTTCTTC. J is TRBJ2-1 and V is TRBV11-2; 10 bases line up with TRBD2. The trim removed 1 base at V and 9 bases at J, leaving 6 bases unmatched. Per the germline V gene, CDR1 is SGHAT and CDR2 is FQNNGV. The CDR3 contains 15 residues.